In this sample, the clone carrying this TCR beta chain turned up many times. This entry comes from a study of T cells of healthy individuals. This CDR3 spans 15 amino acids. Germline CDR1 reads LGHDT; CDR2 reads YNNKEL (reference sequence). V lost 6 bases to trimming and J lost 4 bases; unmatched junction nucleotides: 6. Via MiXCR, TCRdb re-called the 5' RACE reads, giving one row per CDR3 protein. The repertoire consists of more than 85,000 distinct CDR3 sequences, with roughly 15% occurring once and the leading ten covering approximately 5.7%. This TCR was recovered from a human donor in good health. The chain joins TRBV3-1 to TRBJ2-6, with 7 bases lining up with TRBD1. CDR3 bases: TGTGCCAGCAGGACGACAGGGTCCGGGGCCAACGTCCTGACTTTC. Its translation is CASRTTGSGANVLTF.